The sample holds many counts of the clone carrying this T cell receptor beta chain. There are 15 residues in the CDR3. Germline V lookup: CDR1 SEHNR, CDR2 FQNEAQ (reference sequence). V was pared by 6 bases and J by 9 bases, with 14 bases of the junction left unmatched. This sample was included in a study of T cells in Graves' hyperthyroidism and ophthalmopathy. Ophthalmopathy cases scored 3 or more on the Clinical Activity Score and 4 or more on NOSPECS grade, with duration below 3 months. RNA transcripts yielded amplified TCR beta CDR3 regions. First-round RT-PCR with HTBI primers amplified the TCR CDR3 region. TCRdb fed the multiplex PCR reads into MiXCR, producing one record per CDR3 protein. The sample has 660,000 or so distinct CDR3 sequences, more than 20% seen once; the top ten hold about 35%.

The sample taken for sequencing was blood. The genes are TRBV7-9 and TRBJ2-1, with 7 bases that match TRBD2. The TCR was taken from a young man with Graves' ophthalmopathy. DNA for the CDR3: TGTGCCAGCAGGGGCGGGACTAATAAAGGTAGTGAGCAGTTCTTC. The encoded protein is CASRGGTNKGSEQFF.